The rows below give T cell receptor delta chains drawn from one sample of a study of gamma delta lymphoproliferative disorders and STAT genes. TCRdb reran clone calling via CATT on the multiplex PCR reads. The sample records several hundred delta-chain clones, 1.3% to 1.5% being singletons. The sequenced sample consisted of blood. These receptors originate from a human donor in good health. Each CDR3 is given with its conserved first and last residue. D genes are given only for firm matches. Rows may omit the clone size; those that give it use once, few, many or a size class.

TRDD3 TRDJ1 TRDV1 large CALGQTLGLLGIPWYTDKLIF TGTGCTCTTGGGCAAACTTTAGGGTTACTGGGGATTCCCTGGTACACCGATAAACTCATCTTT
NA TRDJ1 TRDV1 large CALGPEMQKDLFGVFRTTRIVYTDKLIF TGTGCTCTTGGCCCCGAAATGCAAAAAGACTTGTTCGGAGTCTTCCGAACGACGAGGATAGTTTACACCGATAAACTCATCTTT
TRDD3 TRDJ1 TRDV2 few CACGLGDTPSPDKLIF TGTGCCTGTGGACTGGGGGATACGCCGTCTCCCGATAAACTCATCTTT
TRDD3 TRDJ1 TRDV1 NA CSAYWGIRHADKLIF TGCTCTGCTTACTGGGGGATACGCCACGCCGATAAACTCATCTTT
TRDD3 TRDJ3 TRDV2 NA CACDTVLGEWDTRQMFF TGTGCCTGTGACACCGTCCTGGGGGAATGGGACACCCGACAGATGTTTTTC
TRDD3 TRDJ1 TRDV2 few CACDTADIDGGLRVTDKLIF TGTGCCTGTGACACCGCGGATATCGATGGGGGACTTAGGGTCACCGATAAACTCATCTTT
NA TRDJ2 TRDV1 large CALGERWVLSVPHMPMTAQLFF TGTGCTCTTGGGGAACGGTGGGTCCTATCCGTGCCCCATATGCCAATGACAGCACAACTCTTCTTT
TRDD3 TRDJ1 TRDV1 large CALGGGKYWGIRHADKLIF TGTGCTCTTGGGGGGGGGAAGTACTGGGGGATACGCCACGCCGATAAACTCATCTTT
NA TRDJ1 TRDV1 few CALGKAFLRSGGTYTDKLIF TGTGCTCTTGGGAAGGCCTTCCTACGTTCTGGGGGAACGTACACCGATAAACTCATCTTT
NA TRDJ1 TRDV1 few CALGELAPTVNHWETYTDKLIF TGTGCTCTTGGGGAACTGGCTCCTACAGTGAATCACTGGGAAACTTACACCGATAAACTCATCTTT
NA TRDJ1 TRDV2 NA CACDTMSSYGANYYTDKLIF TGTGCCTGTGACACTATGAGCTCCTATGGAGCCAACTATTACACCGATAAACTCATCTTT
TRDD2 TRDJ1 TRDV1 medium-sized CALGKAFLALWGSHTDKLIF TGTGCTCTTGGGAAGGCCTTCCTAGCCCTCTGGGGCAGTCACACCGATAAACTCATCTTT
NA TRDJ1 TRAV23/DV6 large CASLCLPTTGGTYTDKLIF TGTGCTTCATTGTGCCTTCCTACCACTGGGGGAACGTACACCGATAAACTCATCTTT
TRDD3 TRDJ1 TRDV2 hyperexpanded CACDTSSLSAYWGIEDGGKLIF TGTGCCTGTGACACCTCGAGCCTTTCGGCGTACTGGGGGATAGAGGACGGGGGTAAACTCATCTTT
TRDD2 TRDJ1 TRDV1 NA CALGKAFLRSGGYLSDKLIF TGTGCTCTTGGGAAGGCCTTCCTACGTTCCGGAGGATATCTATCCGATAAACTCATCTTT
TRDD3 TRDJ1 TRDV1 few CSAYWGYNTDKLIF TGCTCTGCTTACTGGGGATACAACACCGATAAACTCATCTTT
TRDD3 TRDJ1 TRDV1 NA CALGEPIAWGIGLYTDKLIF TGTGCTCTTGGGGAACCGATAGCCTGGGGGATCGGTTTGTACACCGATAAACTCATCTTT
TRDD3 TRDJ1 TRDV2 few CACDKVGDTFTDKLIF TGTGCCTGTGACAAGGTGGGGGATACGTTCACCGATAAACTCATCTTT
TRDD3 TRDJ1 TRDV2 few CACDQLGGYTDKLIF TGTGCCTGTGACCAACTGGGGGGCTACACCGATAAACTCATCTTT
TRDD3 TRDJ1 TRDV1 few CALGELPVLGMSGIDKLIF TGTGCTCTTGGGGAGCTCCCGGTACTGGGGATGTCGGGTATCGATAAACTCATCTTT
TRDD3 TRDJ1 TRDV2 NA CACGLGGLRVTDKLIF TGTGCCTGTGGACTGGGGGGACTTAGGGTCACCGATAAACTCATCTTT
TRDD3 TRDJ1 TRDV2 NA CACDTLGDTPSPDKLIF TGCGCCTGTGACACGCTGGGGGATACGCCGTCTCCCGATAAACTCATCTTT
NA TRDJ1 TRDV1 NA CALGEPIAFLALWGSHTDKLIF TGTGCTCTTGGGGAACCGATAGCCTTTCTAGCCCTCTGGGGCAGTCACACCGATAAGCTCATCTTT
TRDD3 TRDJ1 TRDV1 NA CALGELFRSALHWGIGLYTDKLIF TGTGCTCTTGGGGAATTGTTCCGATCCGCACTCCACTGGGGGATCGGTTTGTACACCGATAAACTCATCTTT
TRDD3 TRDJ1 TRDV1 hyperexpanded CALLTGGYNTDKLIF TGTGCTCTGCTTACTGGGGGATACAACACCGATAAACTCATCTTT
NA TRDJ1 TRAV29/DV5 few CAARTWGAYSGGLRTDKLIF TGCGCAGCAAGGACGTGGGGGGCATACTCGGGCGGGTTAAGAACCGATAAACTCATCTTT
NA TRDJ1 TRDV1 many CALGEPIAFLRSGGYLSDKLIF TGTGCTCTTGGGGAACCGATAGCCTTCCTACGTTCTGGGGGATATCTATCCGATAAACTCATCTTT
TRDD3 TRDJ1 TRDV2 hyperexpanded CACDKVGDPVGDKLIF TGTGCCTGTGACAAGGTGGGGGATCCCGTGGGCGATAAACTCATCTTT
TRDD3 TRDJ1 TRDV1 large CALGELFRSALHWGIRIPDKLIF TGTGCTCTTGGGGAATTGTTCCGATCCGCACTCCACTGGGGGATACGCATCCCCGATAAACTCATCTTT
TRDD3 TRDJ3 TRDV2 medium-sized CACDTLLGDTEDSWDTRQMFF TGTGCCTGTGACACCCTACTGGGGGATACGGAGGACTCCTGGGACACCCGACAGATGTTTTTC
NA TRDJ1 TRDV2 hyperexpanded CACDTILKPSYQLGDTHDKLIF TGTGCCTGTGACACAATTCTAAAGCCTTCCTACCAATTGGGGGATACCCACGATAAACTCATCTTT
TRDD3 TRDJ1 TRDV2 NA CACDTLTSPGGYAATDKLIF TGTGCCTGTGACACCCTAACTTCTCCTGGGGGATACGCCGCCACCGATAAACTCATCTTT
NA TRDJ1 TRAV29/DV5 large CAARTWGAYSGGLRTDKLIF TGTGCAGCAAGGACGTGGGGGGCATACTCGGGCGGGTTAAGGACCGATAAACTCATCTTT
NA TRDJ1 TRDV1 few CALGETQEGPALHTDKLIF TGTGCTCTTGGGGAAACTCAGGAGGGCCCGGCCCTCCACACCGATAAACTCATCTTT
NA TRDJ1 TRDV3 few CAFRPQIRGTRRDKLIF TGTGCCTTTCGACCCCAAATCCGGGGGACCCGTCGTGATAAACTCATCTTT
NA TRDJ1 TRDV1 few CALGDPLVFLAWGIGLYTDKLIF TGTGCTCTTGGGGACCCTCTTGTCTTCTTAGCCTGGGGAATCGGTTTGTACACCGATAAACTCATCTTT
NA TRDJ3 TRDV2 NA CACDTVLESSWDTRQMFF TGTGCCTGTGACACCGTACTGGAGAGCTCCTGGGACACCCGACAGATGTTTTTC